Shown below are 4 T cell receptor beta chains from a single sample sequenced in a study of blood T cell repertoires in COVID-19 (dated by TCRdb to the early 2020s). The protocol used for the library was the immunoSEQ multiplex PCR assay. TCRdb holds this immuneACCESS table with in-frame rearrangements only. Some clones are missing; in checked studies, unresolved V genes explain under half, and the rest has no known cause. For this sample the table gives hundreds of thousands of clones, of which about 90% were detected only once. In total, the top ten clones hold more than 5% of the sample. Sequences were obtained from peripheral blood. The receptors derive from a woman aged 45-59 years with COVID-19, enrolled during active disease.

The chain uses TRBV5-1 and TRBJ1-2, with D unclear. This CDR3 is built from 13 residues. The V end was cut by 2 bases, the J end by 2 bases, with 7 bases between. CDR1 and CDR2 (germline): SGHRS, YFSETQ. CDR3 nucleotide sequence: TGCGCCAGCAGCTTCGGGTCCAACTATGGCTACACCTTC. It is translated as CASSFGSNYGYTF.

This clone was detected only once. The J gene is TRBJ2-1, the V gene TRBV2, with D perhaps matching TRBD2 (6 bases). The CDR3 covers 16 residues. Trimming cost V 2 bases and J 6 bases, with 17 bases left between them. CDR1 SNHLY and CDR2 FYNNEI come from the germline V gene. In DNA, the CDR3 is TGTGCCAGCAGTGAATCGGCGACTAGAATCCGCAATGAGCAGTTCTTC. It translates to CASSESATRIRNEQFF.

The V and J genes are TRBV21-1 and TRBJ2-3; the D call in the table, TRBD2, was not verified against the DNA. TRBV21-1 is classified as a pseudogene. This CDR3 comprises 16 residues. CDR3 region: CASSMRGGGHTDTQYF. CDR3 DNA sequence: TGTGCCAGCAGCATGAGAGGCGGGGGGCACACAGATACGCAGTATTTT.

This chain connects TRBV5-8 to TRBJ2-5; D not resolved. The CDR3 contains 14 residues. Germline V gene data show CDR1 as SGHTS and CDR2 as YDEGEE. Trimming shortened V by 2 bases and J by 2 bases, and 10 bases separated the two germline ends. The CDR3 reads CASSLLTRQETQYF. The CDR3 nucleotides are TGTGCCAGCAGCTTATTGACAAGACAAGAGACCCAGTACTTC.